Sequencing of this TCR beta chain was carried out in a study of T cell responses to AZD1222 COVID-19 vaccine. Study outcomes and limitations: Clonal diversity was possibly underestimated; the donors were predominantly white British and more often female.

Assay: immunoSEQ multiplex PCR; the TCRdb copy retains only in-frame clones and omits some. The sample has approximately 100,000 clones, around 87% seen once. Unmatched junction bases numbered 4, after V lost 0 bases and J lost 3 bases. The CDR3 is made up of 15 amino acids. Germline loops: CDR1 SGHKS, CDR2 YYEKEE (reference sequence). On this clone: The antigen is not known.

The chain carries TRBV5-5 and TRBJ2-7; 9 bases map to TRBD1. Sequences were derived from peripheral blood, sampled 28 days after the second AZD1222 dose. The clonotype originates from an adult who received the AZD1222 COVID-19 vaccine. The CDR3 sequence: CASSLAGQGIYEQYF. In DNA form, the CDR3 reads TGTGCCAGCAGCTTGGCGGGACAGGGAATCTACGAGCAGTACTTC.